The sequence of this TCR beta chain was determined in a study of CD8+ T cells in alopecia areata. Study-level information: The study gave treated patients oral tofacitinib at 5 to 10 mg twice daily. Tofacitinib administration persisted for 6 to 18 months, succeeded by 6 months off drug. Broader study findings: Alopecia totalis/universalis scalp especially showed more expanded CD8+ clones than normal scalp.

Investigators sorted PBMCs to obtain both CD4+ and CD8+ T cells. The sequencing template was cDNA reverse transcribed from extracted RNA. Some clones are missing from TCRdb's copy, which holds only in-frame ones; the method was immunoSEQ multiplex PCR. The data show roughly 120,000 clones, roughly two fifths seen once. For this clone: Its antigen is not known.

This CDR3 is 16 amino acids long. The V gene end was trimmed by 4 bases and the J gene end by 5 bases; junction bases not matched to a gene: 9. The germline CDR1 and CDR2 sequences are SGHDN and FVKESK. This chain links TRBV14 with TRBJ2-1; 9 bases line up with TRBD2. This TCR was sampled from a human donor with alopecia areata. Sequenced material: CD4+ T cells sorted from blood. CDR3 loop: CASSPLGLAANNEQFF. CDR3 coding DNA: TGTGCCAGCAGCCCCCTGGGACTAGCAGCAAACAATGAGCAGTTCTTC.